These T cell receptor beta chains were read from a single sample in a study of graft-versus-host responses after intestinal transplantation. Clones were read by immunoSEQ multiplex PCR, and TCRdb kept only the in-frame ones, dropping some. Of 29,000 or so clones in the sample, about four fifths were seen once. This specimen consisted of ileum tissue, obtained 98 days after intestinal transplantation. The receptor source for this set is a human patient who received an intestinal transplant, so some T cells may come from the graft donor. CDR3s leave out the opening cysteine and the closing phenylalanine or tryptophan.

v_gene: TRBV19
j_gene: TRBJ1-1
CDR3aa: ASSIEKDGPPGAF

v_gene: TRBV5-5
j_gene: TRBJ1-2
CDR3aa: ASRLTGGQGPYGYT

v_gene: TRBV10-3
j_gene: TRBJ2-7
CDR3aa: AISVKEGEQY

v_gene: TRBV13
j_gene: TRBJ2-2
CDR3aa: ASSPLTENTGELF

v_gene: TRBV11-2
j_gene: TRBJ1-2
CDR3aa: ASSADRYGYT

v_gene: TRBV9
j_gene: TRBJ1-6
CDR3aa: ASSVGSGGYSPLH

v_gene: TRBV7-8
j_gene: TRBJ2-3
CDR3aa: ASSSYLYTDTQY

v_gene: TRBV19
j_gene: TRBJ1-2
CDR3aa: ASSMYRGDGYT

v_gene: TRBV11-2
j_gene: TRBJ2-3
CDR3aa: ASSFNRDSLSSTDTQY

v_gene: TRBV18
j_gene: TRBJ2-5
CDR3aa: ASSPKLAIQETQY

v_gene: TRBV6-1
j_gene: TRBJ1-5
CDR3aa: ASSAWRDRGRSNQPQH

v_gene: TRBV28
j_gene: TRBJ1-2
CDR3aa: AGRGFEAGGYT

v_gene: TRBV2
j_gene: TRBJ2-2
CDR3aa: ASSALGTGTGELF

v_gene: TRBV2
j_gene: TRBJ1-1
CDR3aa: ASEGDTEAF

v_gene: TRBV4-1
j_gene: TRBJ1-4
CDR3aa: ASSPAPGATNEKLF

v_gene: TRBV5-8
j_gene: TRBJ1-2
CDR3aa: ASSWDSSNYGYT

v_gene: TRBV27
j_gene: TRBJ2-7
CDR3aa: ASRTSDYEQY

v_gene: TRBV30
j_gene: TRBJ1-6
CDR3aa: AFTRGRPNNSPLH

v_gene: TRBV5-1
j_gene: TRBJ2-1
CDR3aa: ASSPTGQYNEQF

v_gene: TRBV29-1
j_gene: TRBJ2-5
CDR3aa: SVEGQGQETQY

v_gene: TRBV19
j_gene: TRBJ2-7
CDR3aa: ASSQSSGGAYEQY

v_gene: TRBV18
j_gene: TRBJ2-3
CDR3aa: ASSPGEWGSTDTQY

v_gene: TRBV5-4
j_gene: TRBJ1-6
CDR3aa: ASSLFRPTSSYNSPLH

v_gene: TRBV5-1
j_gene: TRBJ1-3
CDR3aa: ASSLSFSTEADGNTIY

v_gene: TRBV14
j_gene: TRBJ2-2
CDR3aa: ASSPGWGAGELF

v_gene: TRBV6-1
j_gene: TRBJ1-2
CDR3aa: ASSEGGQGYGYT

v_gene: TRBV19
j_gene: TRBJ2-7
CDR3aa: ASRGTTTYEQY

v_gene: TRBV5-4
j_gene: TRBJ2-1
CDR3aa: ASSLQYNEQF

v_gene: TRBV5-6
j_gene: TRBJ2-7
CDR3aa: ASSLAGAEQY

v_gene: TRBV5-1
j_gene: TRBJ2-3
CDR3aa: ASSRDRAAPDTQY

v_gene: TRBV10-3
j_gene: TRBJ2-1
CDR3aa: AISETLGDSPAVGF

v_gene: TRBV9
j_gene: TRBJ2-1
CDR3aa: ASSSRTSGVKNEQF

v_gene: TRBV6-1
j_gene: TRBJ1-6
CDR3aa: ASSGPGTPLH

v_gene: TRBV2
j_gene: TRBJ1-5
CDR3aa: ASRGTDHSNQPQH

v_gene: TRBV5-4
j_gene: TRBJ1-2
CDR3aa: ASSLARQGANYGYT

v_gene: TRBV7-9
j_gene: TRBJ2-7
CDR3aa: ASSPRPGEGSYEQY

v_gene: TRBV11-2
j_gene: TRBJ1-6
CDR3aa: ASSFVRGPPLH

v_gene: TRBV6-4
j_gene: TRBJ2-4
CDR3aa: ASRYGNRDRGLNIQY

v_gene: TRBV4-1
j_gene: TRBJ1-1
CDR3aa: ASSHYHGQPKTEAF

v_gene: TRBV21-1
j_gene: TRBJ1-2
CDR3aa: ASSKEIREDLLYGYT

v_gene: TRBV29-1
j_gene: TRBJ2-1
CDR3aa: SVRGAGDSTYNEQF

v_gene: TRBV6-5
j_gene: TRBJ2-1
CDR3aa: ASGLLAGRDEQF

v_gene: TRBV2
j_gene: TRBJ1-3
CDR3aa: ASSEGRQGLRNTIY